The rows below give T cell receptor beta chains drawn from one sample of a study of glioma-infiltrating T cells after dendritic cell vaccination. Here immunoSEQ multiplex PCR was the method, and the copy in TCRdb shows in-frame clones only, minus some. The sample shows roughly 100,000 clones, more than 75% of them seen only once. The sample consisted of blood, taken before dendritic cell vaccination. The origin of the receptors is a human donor with glioblastoma. The CDR3 runs from the conserved cysteine through the conserved F or W. Fields, in order: D gene, clone size, V gene, J gene, CDR3 DNA, CDR3 protein. D genes are given only for firm matches. Size is omitted from some rows. Given values are once, few, many or a class for expanded clones.

>NA|NA|TRBV5-6|TRBJ2-2
TGTGCCAGCAGCTTCCCGACAGACCCCACCGGGGAGCTGTTTTTT
CASSFPTDPTGELFF
>TRBD1|NA|TRBV28|TRBJ2-7
TGTGCCAGCAGTGGAACACAGGGGGCAGGGTACGAGCAGTACTTC
CASSGTQGAGYEQYF
>TRBD1|NA|TRBV5-4|TRBJ1-2
TGTGCCAGCGGATCGGACAGGGGATACTATGGCTACACCTTC
CASGSDRGYYGYTF
>TRBD1|few|TRBV19|TRBJ1-4
TGTGCCAGCGAGACAGGGGGAAGTGAAAAACTGTTTTTT
CASETGGSEKLFF
>NA|NA|TRBV29-1|TRBJ1-2
TGCAGCGTTAGGCAGGGATTCAACTATGGCTACACCTTC
CSVRQGFNYGYTF
>TRBD1|NA|TRBV10-2|TRBJ2-2
TGCGCCAGCAGTACGGGACAGGGGTTAACCGGGGAGCTGTTTTTT
CASSTGQGLTGELFF
>NA|NA|TRBV7-8|TRBJ2-3
TGTGCCAGCAGCCAAACGGGGGGCACAGATACGCAGTATTTT
CASSQTGGTDTQYF
>TRBD2|NA|TRBV4-1|TRBJ2-1
TGCGCCAGCAGCCAACTTCTTCGGGGCTTAGCGGGGGACAATGAGCAGTTCTTC
CASSQLLRGLAGDNEQFF
>TRBD1|NA|TRBV6-5|TRBJ1-3
TGTGCCAGCAGTTACTCCCTGGGACAGGGGAACACCATATATTTT
CASSYSLGQGNTIYF
>TRBD1|NA|TRBV6-1|TRBJ1-2
TGTGCCAGCAGTGGGGACAGGGGCAGCTATGGCTACACCTTC
CASSGDRGSYGYTF
>NA|NA|TRBV2|TRBJ2-6
TGTGCCAGCAGTGAAGGCGTGACTGTGGCCAACGTCCTGACTTTC
CASSEGVTVANVLTF
>NA|NA|TRBV7-2|TRBJ2-7
TGTGCCAGCAGCTTCCGGGGGAACGAGCAGTACTTC
CASSFRGNEQYF
>NA|NA|TRBV5-1|TRBJ2-3
TGCGCCAGCAGCCCTGGGACATTGACAGATACGCAGTATTTT
CASSPGTLTDTQYF
>NA|NA|TRBV4-2|TRBJ2-5
TGTGCCAGCAGCCCAGCAGCGGGTTCGCAAGAGACCCAGTACTTC
CASSPAAGSQETQYF
>TRBD1|NA|TRBV9|TRBJ1-5
TGTGCCAGCAGCGTAGGGGGGGGACAGGGGGTCCAGCCCCAGCATTTT
CASSVGGGQGVQPQHF
>TRBD1|NA|TRBV28|TRBJ2-3
TGTGCCAGCAGTAGGCCGGGACAGGGCTTGTATACGCAGTATTTT
CASSRPGQGLYTQYF
>NA|NA|TRBV7-2|TRBJ2-6
TGTGCCAGCAGCCACCGGGGGTCCGGGGCCAACGTCCTGACTTTC
CASSHRGSGANVLTF
>NA|NA|TRBV7-2|TRBJ2-5
TGTGCCAGCACTTTTGGGCAGGAGACCCAGTACTTC
CASTFGQETQYF
>NA|NA|TRBV27|TRBJ1-5
TGTGCCAGCAGTTCGGGGGGTCAGCCCCAGCATTTT
CASSSGGQPQHF
>TRBD2|NA|TRBV4-3|TRBJ2-3
TGCGCCAGCAGCCCACGACTAGCGGGGGGCCCGAGCACAGATACGCAGTATTTT
CASSPRLAGGPSTDTQYF
>TRBD2|NA|TRBV15|TRBJ2-7
TGTGCCACCAGCAGAGATGGGGGAGGGAAAGAGCAGTACTTC
CATSRDGGGKEQYF
>TRBD1|few|TRBV4-1|TRBJ2-1
TGCGCCAGCAGCCAAACCCGACCGGGACAGGGCTACAATGAGCAGTTCTTC
CASSQTRPGQGYNEQFF
>TRBD1|NA|TRBV9|TRBJ1-3
TGTGCCAGCAGCCCCACCGGGACAGGGCTAGCTTATGGAAACACCATATATTTT
CASSPTGTGLAYGNTIYF
>TRBD1|NA|TRBV5-1|TRBJ2-3
TGCGCCAGCAGCTGGAGGACAGGGGGCACAGATACGCAGTATTTT
CASSWRTGGTDTQYF
>TRBD1|few|TRBV5-8|TRBJ2-7
TGTGCCAGCAGCATTCCATGGACAGGGGGCTACTACGAGCAGTACTTC
CASSIPWTGGYYEQYF
>TRBD2|NA|TRBV2|TRBJ2-2
TGTGCCAGCAGTGAGGTAGGCGGGGGGTATGCCGGGGAGCTGTTTTTT
CASSEVGGGYAGELFF
>NA|few|TRBV2|TRBJ1-1
TGTGCCAGCAGTGAAGTTCGACTTATGAACACTGAAGCTTTCTTT
CASSEVRLMNTEAFF
>NA|NA|TRBV6-5|TRBJ1-5
TGTGCCAGCAGTTACTCGGCGGGCAATCAGCCCCAGCATTTT
CASSYSAGNQPQHF